This is a list of T cell receptor beta chains from one sample in a study of blood T cell repertoires in COVID-19. The data were produced by immunoSEQ multiplex PCR, yet TCRdb's version contains in-frame clones alone and is incomplete. The table lists just over 650,000 clones, 85% to 90% of them singletons, with 0.2% to 0.3% in the top ten. Sequencing used peripheral blood. All receptors come from a woman younger than 30 with acute or convalescent COVID-19. Both conserved end residues are part of each CDR3. Each record gives: J gene, clone size, V gene, D gene, CDR3 DNA, CDR3 protein. The D gene is left open where the match is weak. Clone size appears in some rows only: once, few, many, or a class for an expanded clone.

J gene: TRBJ1-1; clone size: .; V gene: TRBV12-3/TRBV12-4; D gene: TRBD1; CDR3 DNA: TGTGCCAGCAGTTTGGGACAGACTATTGAAGCTTTCTTT; CDR3 protein: CASSLGQTIEAFF
J gene: TRBJ2-3; clone size: .; V gene: TRBV4-2; D gene: TRBD2; CDR3 DNA: TGTGCCAGCAGCCAAGAGCAACGGGGCGGGGGAGGATATTTT; CDR3 protein: CASSQEQRGGGGYF
J gene: TRBJ1-5; clone size: .; V gene: TRBV6-5; D gene: .; CDR3 DNA: TGTGCCAGCAACCCAGACTACTATCAGCCCCAGCATTTT; CDR3 protein: CASNPDYYQPQHF
J gene: TRBJ2-1; clone size: .; V gene: TRBV4-2; D gene: TRBD2; CDR3 DNA: TGTGCCAGCAGCCTCACTAGCGGGGGGCGCTACAATGAGCAGTTCTTC; CDR3 protein: CASSLTSGGRYNEQFF
J gene: TRBJ1-3; clone size: .; V gene: TRBV23-1; D gene: .; CDR3 DNA: TGCGCCAGCAGTCAATCGGGCCCCAACTCTGGAAACACCATATATTTT; CDR3 protein: CASSQSGPNSGNTIYF
J gene: TRBJ1-3; clone size: .; V gene: TRBV19; D gene: .; CDR3 DNA: TGTGCCAGTAGTATATTCACAGGGTCTGGAAACACCATATATTTT; CDR3 protein: CASSIFTGSGNTIYF
J gene: TRBJ2-3; clone size: .; V gene: TRBV6-6; D gene: TRBD1; CDR3 DNA: TGTGCCAGCACCCTTCTACCCGGGACAGGGACAGATACGCAGTATTTT; CDR3 protein: CASTLLPGTGTDTQYF
J gene: TRBJ1-5; clone size: .; V gene: TRBV18; D gene: .; CDR3 DNA: TGTGCCAGCTCACCAGCGGCAGAGAATCAGCCCCAGCATTTT; CDR3 protein: CASSPAAENQPQHF
J gene: TRBJ2-2; clone size: .; V gene: TRBV18; D gene: TRBD2; CDR3 DNA: TGTGCCAGCTCACTACGGGGACTAGCGGTTAACACCGGGGAGCTGTTTTTT; CDR3 protein: CASSLRGLAVNTGELFF
J gene: TRBJ1-4; clone size: once; V gene: TRBV2; D gene: TRBD1; CDR3 DNA: TGTGCCAGCGGGACAGGGGTAAATGAAAAACTGTTTTTT; CDR3 protein: CASGTGVNEKLFF
J gene: TRBJ1-2; clone size: .; V gene: TRBV18; D gene: .; CDR3 DNA: TGTGCCAGCTCCATCGGCCAGGGTGACTATGGCTACACCTTC; CDR3 protein: CASSIGQGDYGYTF
J gene: TRBJ2-7; clone size: .; V gene: TRBV6-5; D gene: TRBD2; CDR3 DNA: TGTGCCAGCAGTTACACGGGACTAGCGGATACCTACGAGCAGTACTTC; CDR3 protein: CASSYTGLADTYEQYF
J gene: TRBJ1-6; clone size: .; V gene: TRBV28; D gene: .; CDR3 DNA: TGTGCCAGCAGTTTAGACAGGAGGAATTCACCCCTCCACTTT; CDR3 protein: CASSLDRRNSPLHF
J gene: TRBJ1-2; clone size: .; V gene: TRBV9; D gene: .; CDR3 DNA: TGTGCCAGCAGCGTAGGTCCCCTGGAGGGCTACACCTTC; CDR3 protein: CASSVGPLEGYTF
J gene: TRBJ2-7; clone size: .; V gene: TRBV6-5; D gene: .; CDR3 DNA: TGTGCCAGCAGTCCCTCTCCGGGACAAGTTTACGAGCAGTACTTC; CDR3 protein: CASSPSPGQVYEQYF
J gene: TRBJ2-1; clone size: .; V gene: TRBV5-1; D gene: .; CDR3 DNA: TGCGCCAGCAGCTTGGGAGGTTCTGGTGAGCAGTTCTTC; CDR3 protein: CASSLGGSGEQFF
J gene: TRBJ2-7; clone size: .; V gene: TRBV9; D gene: .; CDR3 DNA: TGTGCCAGCAGCGTTCGAACAGGGAATTTCGAGCAGTACTTC; CDR3 protein: CASSVRTGNFEQYF
J gene: TRBJ1-6; clone size: few; V gene: TRBV6-5; D gene: TRBD1; CDR3 DNA: TGTGCCAGCAGCACCAGGGGGGATAATTCACCCCTCCACTTT; CDR3 protein: CASSTRGDNSPLHF
J gene: TRBJ1-5; clone size: .; V gene: TRBV9; D gene: .; CDR3 DNA: TGTGCCAGCAGCGGCGGGGATCGCAATCAGCCCCAGCATTTT; CDR3 protein: CASSGGDRNQPQHF
J gene: TRBJ2-1; clone size: once; V gene: TRBV28; D gene: TRBD1; CDR3 DNA: TGTGCCAGCCAGAGACAGGGGGCAAATGAGCAGTTCTTC; CDR3 protein: CASQRQGANEQFF
J gene: TRBJ1-5; clone size: .; V gene: TRBV27; D gene: TRBD1; CDR3 DNA: TGTGCCAGCAGTTTATCCCCCCTGACAGGGGGCAATCAGCCCCAGCATTTT; CDR3 protein: CASSLSPLTGGNQPQHF
J gene: TRBJ1-1; clone size: .; V gene: TRBV29-1; D gene: .; CDR3 DNA: TGCAGCGTTGTGGAGGGGGGGCGGACTGAAGCTTTCTTT; CDR3 protein: CSVVEGGRTEAFF
J gene: TRBJ1-3; clone size: .; V gene: TRBV3-1/TRBV3-2; D gene: .; CDR3 DNA: TGTGCCAGCAGAATAGGCGGGTCCGGAAACACCATATATTTT; CDR3 protein: CASRIGGSGNTIYF
J gene: TRBJ2-1; clone size: .; V gene: TRBV2; D gene: TRBD2; CDR3 DNA: TGTGCCAGCAGCGATCCGCGGACTAGCGGGGAGGGGTTCTTC; CDR3 protein: CASSDPRTSGEGFF
J gene: TRBJ2-7; clone size: once; V gene: TRBV9; D gene: .; CDR3 DNA: TGTGCCAGCAGCGTAGGCCCAGGGCTGGTGACGCAGTACTTC; CDR3 protein: CASSVGPGLVTQYF
J gene: TRBJ1-4; clone size: .; V gene: TRBV12-3/TRBV12-4; D gene: .; CDR3 DNA: TGTGCCAGCAGGTCAGGAAATGAAAAACTGTTTTTT; CDR3 protein: CASRSGNEKLFF
J gene: TRBJ1-4; clone size: .; V gene: TRBV4-3; D gene: .; CDR3 DNA: TGCGCCAGCAGCCAAGACCTTGTGGCCGGGGAAAAACTGTTTTTT; CDR3 protein: CASSQDLVAGEKLFF